This TCR beta chain was retrieved from a study of OX40 agonist ivuxolimab in advanced cancers. About the research overall: At 0.01 to 10 mg/kg, ivuxolimab was administered intravenously to patients every 2 weeks. Dose-escalation subjects each had hepatocellular carcinoma, melanoma, renal cell or head and neck cancer. Study-wide points: The antigens recognized by the expanded peripheral T cells, that is their antigen specificity, were not determined.

No patient had autoimmune disease or received systemic immunosuppression. About this clone itself: No antigen is known for it.

CDR1 is LNHDA and CDR2 is SQIVND in the germline V gene (reference sequence). The CDR3 extends over 15 amino acids. V lost 7 bases to trimming and J lost 1 base; unmatched junction nucleotides: 6. TCRdb's copy holds only in-frame clones and misses some; the assay was immunoSEQ multiplex PCR. The repertoire holds 60,000 to 80,000 clones, 79% seen once, with approximately 10% in the top ten. The V and J genes are TRBV19 and TRBJ1-5, with 8 bases matching TRBD1. This TCR was recovered from an adult with an advanced solid tumor such as melanoma, head and neck, liver or kidney cancer. Sequences were derived from CD4+ or CD8+ T cells sorted from blood, sampled in a trial of the OX40 agonist ivuxolimab. The CDR3 loop is CASTMTGASNQPQHF. The DNA of the CDR3 is TGTGCCAGTACCATGACAGGGGCAAGCAATCAGCCCCAGCATTTT.